The rows below give T cell receptor beta chains drawn from one sample of a study of T-cell reconstitution after alpha-beta-depleted transplantation in children. TCRdb analysed the PCR reads with MiXCR anew, one entry per CDR3 protein. The repertoire holds roughly 90,000 distinct CDR3 sequences, with 12% as singletons. Sequencing used PBMCs from the stem cell graft donor, obtained from the stem cell graft. The receptor set was obtained from a human donor who donated a stem cell graft to a child with inherited bone marrow failure. The CDR3 runs from the conserved cysteine through the conserved F or W. The D gene is left open where the match is weak. Size values are once, few and many counts, or a class for expanded clones, and some rows have none.

j_call d_call v_call cdr3_length clone_size cdr3_aa cdr3_nt
TRBJ2-5 TRBD2 TRBV7-2 16 few CASSRLGLAFQETQYF TGTGCCAGCAGCCGATTAGGACTAGCATTCCAAGAGACCCAGTACTTC
TRBJ2-7 . TRBV6-1 15 few CASSPPGEASYEQYF TGTGCCAGCAGTCCCCCAGGTGAAGCTTCCTACGAGCAGTACTTC
TRBJ2-7 TRBD2 TRBV5-4 18 many CASSLVAGRARDPYEQYF TGTGCCAGCAGCTTGGTAGCGGGGCGAGCTCGGGATCCCTACGAGCAGTACTTC
TRBJ2-1 TRBD2 TRBV5-1 14 many CASRPLAGDNEQFF TGCGCCAGCCGGCCCTTAGCGGGAGACAATGAGCAGTTCTTC
TRBJ1-1 . TRBV5-1 12 many CASSWAGTEAFF TGCGCCAGCAGCTGGGCGGGAACTGAAGCTTTCTTT
TRBJ1-2 . TRBV5-1 13 many CASRTREGNGYTF TGCGCCAGCAGGACCAGGGAGGGGAATGGCTACACCTTC
TRBJ2-1 TRBD2 TRBV4-3 17 many CASSQDWRGAGVNEQFF TGCGCCAGCAGCCAAGATTGGAGGGGCGCGGGGGTCAATGAGCAGTTCTTC
TRBJ1-2 . TRBV5-1 15 many CASSLGPSPNYGYTF TGCGCCAGCAGCTTGGGCCCCAGTCCTAACTATGGCTACACCTTC
TRBJ2-5 . TRBV5-7 13 . CASSLIAQETQYF TGTGCCAGCAGCTTGATAGCCCAAGAGACCCAGTACTTC
TRBJ2-1 . TRBV20-1 15 many CSASHFGGPYNEQFF TGCAGTGCTAGCCACTTTGGGGGCCCCTACAATGAGCAGTTCTTC
TRBJ2-7 . TRBV7-2 16 many CASSAERDSRLYEQYF TGTGCCAGCAGCGCAGAACGGGACTCACGTCTCTACGAGCAGTACTTC
TRBJ2-7 . TRBV5-6 12 many CASSLARTEQYF TGTGCCAGCAGCTTGGCTCGGACCGAGCAGTACTTC
TRBJ2-6 TRBD1 TRBV5-5 18 many CASSSDRTSFSGANVLTF TGTGCCAGCAGCTCGGACAGGACAAGCTTCTCTGGGGCCAACGTCCTGACTTTC
TRBJ2-7 . TRBV18 15 many CASSLTSQGLNEQYF TGTGCCAGCTCACTCACGAGCCAGGGCTTGAATGAGCAGTACTTC
TRBJ2-7 TRBD1 TRBV20-1 13 few CSGRGQGNGEQYF TGCAGTGGACGGGGACAGGGAAATGGCGAGCAGTACTTC
TRBJ1-5 . TRBV3-1 13 many CASSQDLDQPQHF TGTGCCAGCAGCCAAGACCTGGATCAGCCCCAGCATTTT
TRBJ2-3 TRBD1 TRBV29-1 15 many CSVGATDRGTDTQYF TGCAGCGTGGGGGCTACGGACAGGGGTACAGATACGCAGTATTTT
TRBJ2-3 TRBD2 TRBV5-1 18 many CASSTTPRSGRTQITQYF TGCGCCAGCAGCACTACCCCTCGTAGCGGGAGGACACAGATTACGCAGTATTTT
TRBJ1-5 . TRBV4-3 15 many CASSQDQALYQPQHF TGCGCCAGCAGCCAAGACCAGGCCCTTTATCAGCCCCAGCATTTT
TRBJ2-6 TRBD2 TRBV5-1 18 many CASSHTSGARSGANVLTF TGCGCCAGCAGCCACACTAGCGGAGCCCGTTCTGGGGCCAACGTCCTGACTTTC
TRBJ2-5 . TRBV15 13 many CATSRDTWETQYF TGTGCCACCAGCAGAGATACATGGGAGACCCAGTACTTC
TRBJ1-4 . TRBV7-2 14 . CASSPSGAKEKLFF TGTGCCAGCAGCCCCAGTGGGGCAAAAGAAAAACTGTTTTTT
TRBJ1-5 . TRBV6-2/TRBV6-3 16 few CASIRTNHYSNQPQHF TGTGCCAGCATCCGGACAAACCATTATAGCAATCAGCCCCAGCATTTT
TRBJ2-5 TRBD2 TRBV12-3/TRBV12-4 18 many CASSLVGLAGDMGETQYF TGTGCCAGCAGTTTAGTGGGACTAGCGGGAGACATGGGGGAGACCCAGTACTTC
TRBJ2-3 . TRBV10-1 15 . CAIRRGDARTDTQYF TGCGCCATCAGAAGGGGGGACGCCCGCACAGATACGCAGTATTTT
TRBJ1-2 . TRBV24-1 14 many CATSDLEGYYGYTF TGTGCCACCAGTGATTTGGAGGGATACTATGGCTACACCTTC
TRBJ1-5 TRBD1 TRBV20-1 15 many CSARGTGNSNQPQHF TGCAGTGCTAGGGGGACAGGGAATAGCAATCAGCCCCAGCATTTT
TRBJ2-7 TRBD2 TRBV4-1 15 once CASSQGLAVSYEQYF TGCGCCAGCAGCCAAGGACTAGCGGTGAGCTACGAGCAGTACTTC
TRBJ2-1 . TRBV12-3/TRBV12-4 14 many CASSGTPDYNEQFF TGTGCCAGTTCCGGGACCCCCGATTACAATGAGCAGTTCTTC
TRBJ2-3 . TRBV10-3 14 many CAISPLGGTDTQYF TGTGCCATCAGTCCTCTCGGGGGCACAGATACGCAGTATTTT
TRBJ2-3 TRBD2 TRBV20-1 13 many CSASNPLAEEQYF TGCAGTGCTTCCAATCCCCTAGCGGAGGAACAGTATTTT
TRBJ2-1 TRBD1 TRBV7-6 14 many CASSHRDRAHEQFF TGTGCCAGCAGCCACCGGGACAGGGCCCATGAGCAGTTCTTC
TRBJ1-5 TRBD1 TRBV20-1 15 many CSAQTGTGNDQPQHF TGCAGTGCACAAACCGGGACAGGGAACGACCAGCCCCAGCATTTT
TRBJ2-3 . TRBV11-2 15 medium-sized CASSRRWGIEDTQYF TGTGCCAGCAGCCGCCGGTGGGGGATCGAGGATACGCAGTATTTT
TRBJ2-3 TRBD2 TRBV7-9 16 many CASSLDRTGGPDTQYF TGTGCCAGCAGCTTAGACCGAACGGGGGGGCCAGATACGCAGTATTTT
TRBJ2-1 . TRBV19 15 few CASSRTHFSYNEQFF TGTGCCAGTAGTAGGACCCATTTCTCCTACAATGAGCAGTTCTTC
TRBJ1-5 . TRBV7-2 13 many CASTLGRGQPQHF TGTGCCAGCACCCTAGGGAGAGGACAACCCCAGCATTTT
TRBJ1-2 TRBD1 TRBV29-1 15 many CSVARDSSTPLGYTF TGCAGCGTCGCACGGGACAGCTCCACCCCTCTTGGCTACACCTTC
TRBJ2-3 TRBD1 TRBV10-3 14 many CAIRATGGPDTQYF TGTGCCATCCGAGCCACAGGGGGCCCCGATACGCAGTATTTT
TRBJ2-5 . TRBV5-1 13 many CASSLGSGETHYF TGCGCCAGCAGCTTGGGTAGCGGTGAGACCCATTACTTC
TRBJ2-1 TRBD2 TRBV7-8 18 many CASSLPRRLAGGRNEQFF TGTGCCAGCAGCCTCCCCCGGCGACTAGCGGGGGGACGAAATGAGCAGTTCTTC
TRBJ1-3 . TRBV5-4 15 . CASSFDPAGGNTIYF TGTGCCAGCAGCTTTGACCCGGCAGGTGGAAACACCATATATTTT
TRBJ2-3 TRBD1 TRBV20-1 12 . CSAEGQEDTQYF TGCAGTGCCGAAGGACAGGAAGATACGCAGTATTTT
TRBJ1-5 . TRBV19 12 many CATKNTNQPQHF TGTGCCACTAAGAACACGAATCAGCCCCAGCATTTT
TRBJ1-1 TRBD1 TRBV5-6 11 many CASSSGQEAFF TGTGCCAGCAGCTCGGGACAGGAAGCTTTCTTT
TRBJ2-5 . TRBV7-3 16 . CASSSRPGRKQETQYF TGTGCCAGCAGCTCCCGCCCAGGTCGGAAGCAAGAGACCCAGTACTTC
TRBJ1-2 . TRBV7-2 14 many CASSAGGDGHGYTF TGTGCCAGCAGTGCCGGGGGCGACGGTCATGGCTACACCTTC
TRBJ1-2 TRBD1 TRBV29-1 9 many CSVERDRSF TGCAGCGTTGAACGGGACAGGAGCTTC
TRBJ1-1 TRBD1 TRBV6-1 15 many CASRGDRVINTEAFF TGTGCCAGCAGGGGGGACAGGGTAATAAACACTGAAGCTTTCTTT